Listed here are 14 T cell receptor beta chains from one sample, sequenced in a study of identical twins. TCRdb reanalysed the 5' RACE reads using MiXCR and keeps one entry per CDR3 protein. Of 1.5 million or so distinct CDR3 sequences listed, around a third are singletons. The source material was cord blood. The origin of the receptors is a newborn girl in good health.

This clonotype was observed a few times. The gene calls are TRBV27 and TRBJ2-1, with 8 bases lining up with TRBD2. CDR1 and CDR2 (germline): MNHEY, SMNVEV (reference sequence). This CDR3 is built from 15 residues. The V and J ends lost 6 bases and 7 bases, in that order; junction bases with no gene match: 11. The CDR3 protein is CASSQTLGTRNEQFF. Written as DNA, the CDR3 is TGTGCCAGCAGCCAGACCCTGGGGACTAGAAATGAGCAGTTCTTC.

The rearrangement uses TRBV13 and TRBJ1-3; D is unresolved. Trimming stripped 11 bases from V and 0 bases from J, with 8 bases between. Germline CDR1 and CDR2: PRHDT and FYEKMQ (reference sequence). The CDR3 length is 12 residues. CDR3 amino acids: CAGRSSGNTIYF. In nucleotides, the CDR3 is TGTGCCGGCCGGAGCTCTGGAAACACCATATATTTT. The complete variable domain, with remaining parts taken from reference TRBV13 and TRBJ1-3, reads AAGVIQSPRHLIKEKRETATLKCYPIPRHDTVYWYQQGPGQDPQFLISFYEKMQSDKGSIPDRFSAQQFSDYHSELNMSSLELGDSALYFCAGRSSGNTIYFGEGSWLTVV.

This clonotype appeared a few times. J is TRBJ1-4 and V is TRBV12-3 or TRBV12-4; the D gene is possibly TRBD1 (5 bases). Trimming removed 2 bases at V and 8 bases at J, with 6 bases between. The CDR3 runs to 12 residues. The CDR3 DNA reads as TGTGCCAGCAGTTTAAAGGGGGAAAAACTGTTTTTT. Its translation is CASSLKGEKLFF.

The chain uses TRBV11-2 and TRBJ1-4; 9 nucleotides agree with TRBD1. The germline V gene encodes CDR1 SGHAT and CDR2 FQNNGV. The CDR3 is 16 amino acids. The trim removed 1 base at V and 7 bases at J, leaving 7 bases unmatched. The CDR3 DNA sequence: TGTGCCAGCAGCTTAGTACAGGGGGCCGGTGGTGAAAAACTGTTTTTT. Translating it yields CASSLVQGAGGEKLFF.

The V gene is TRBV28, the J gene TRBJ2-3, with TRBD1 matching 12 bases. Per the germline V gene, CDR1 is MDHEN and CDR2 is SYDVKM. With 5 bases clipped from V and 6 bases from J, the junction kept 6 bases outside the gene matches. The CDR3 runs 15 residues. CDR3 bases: TGTGCCAGCAGTAAGGGACAGGGGGCACCGGATACGCAGTATTTT. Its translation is CASSKGQGAPDTQYF. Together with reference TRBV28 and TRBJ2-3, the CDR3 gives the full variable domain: DVKVTQSSRYLVKRTGEKVFLECVQDMDHENMFWYRQDPGLGLRLIYFSYDVKMKEKGDIPEGYSVSREKKERFSLILESASTNQTSMYLCASSKGQGAPDTQYFGPGTRLTVL.

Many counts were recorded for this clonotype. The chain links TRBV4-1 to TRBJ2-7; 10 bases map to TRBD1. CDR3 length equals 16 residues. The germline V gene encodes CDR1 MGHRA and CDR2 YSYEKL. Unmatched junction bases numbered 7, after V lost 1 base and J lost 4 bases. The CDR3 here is CASSQVIRDRGYEQYF. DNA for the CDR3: TGCGCCAGCAGCCAAGTTATACGGGACAGGGGTTACGAGCAGTACTTC.

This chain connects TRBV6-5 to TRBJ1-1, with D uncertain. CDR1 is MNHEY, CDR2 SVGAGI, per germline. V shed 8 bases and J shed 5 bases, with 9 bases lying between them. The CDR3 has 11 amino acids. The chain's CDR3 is CASGVRTEAFF. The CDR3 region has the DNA TGTGCCAGCGGTGTTCGAACTGAAGCTTTCTTT.

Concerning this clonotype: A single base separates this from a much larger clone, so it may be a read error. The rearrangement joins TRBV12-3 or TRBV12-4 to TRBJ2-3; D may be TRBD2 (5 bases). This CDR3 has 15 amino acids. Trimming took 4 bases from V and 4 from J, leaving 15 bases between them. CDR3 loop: CASSSAGRSADTQYF. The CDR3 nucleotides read TGTGCCAGCAGTTCTGCGGGTCGGAGCGCAGATACGCAGTATTTT.

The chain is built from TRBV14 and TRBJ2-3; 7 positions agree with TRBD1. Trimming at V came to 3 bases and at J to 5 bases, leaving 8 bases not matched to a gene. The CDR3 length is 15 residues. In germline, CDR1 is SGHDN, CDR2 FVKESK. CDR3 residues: CASSHLDRAKDTQYF. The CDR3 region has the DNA TGTGCCAGCAGCCACCTCGACAGGGCGAAAGATACGCAGTATTTT.

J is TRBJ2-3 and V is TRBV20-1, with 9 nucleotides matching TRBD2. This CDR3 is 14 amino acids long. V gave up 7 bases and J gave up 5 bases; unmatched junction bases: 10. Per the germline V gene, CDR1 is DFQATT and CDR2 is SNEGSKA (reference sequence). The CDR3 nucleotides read TGCAGTGGGGCTGCGGGGGGGCCGAAAGATACGCAGTATTTT. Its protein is CSGAAGGPKDTQYF.

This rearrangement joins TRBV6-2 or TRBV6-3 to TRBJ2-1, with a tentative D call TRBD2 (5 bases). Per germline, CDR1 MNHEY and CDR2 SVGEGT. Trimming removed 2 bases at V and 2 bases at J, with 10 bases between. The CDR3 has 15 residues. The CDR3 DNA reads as TGTGCCAGCAGTTACCTCAGCGGCGCCTACAATGAGCAGTTCTTC. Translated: CASSYLSGAYNEQFF.

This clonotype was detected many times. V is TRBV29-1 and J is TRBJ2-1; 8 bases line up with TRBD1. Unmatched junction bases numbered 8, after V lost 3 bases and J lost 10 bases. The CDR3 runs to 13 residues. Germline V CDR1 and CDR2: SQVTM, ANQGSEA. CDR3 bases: TGCAGCGTTGATGGGGCAGGGGGCAAGGAGCAGTTCTTC. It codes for CSVDGAGGKEQFF.

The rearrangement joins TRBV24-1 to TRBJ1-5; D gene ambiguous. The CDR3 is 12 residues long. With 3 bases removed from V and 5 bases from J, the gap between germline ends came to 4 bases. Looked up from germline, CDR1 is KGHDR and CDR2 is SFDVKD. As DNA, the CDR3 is TGTGCCACCAGTGATCGGGATCAGCCCCAGCATTTT. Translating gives CATSDRDQPQHF.

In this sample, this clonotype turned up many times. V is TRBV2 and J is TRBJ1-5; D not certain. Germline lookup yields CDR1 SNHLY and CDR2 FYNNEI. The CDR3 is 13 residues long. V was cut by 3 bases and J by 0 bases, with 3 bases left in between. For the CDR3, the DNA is TGTGCCAGCAGTGAGAATAGCAATCAGCCCCAGCATTTT. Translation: CASSENSNQPQHF.